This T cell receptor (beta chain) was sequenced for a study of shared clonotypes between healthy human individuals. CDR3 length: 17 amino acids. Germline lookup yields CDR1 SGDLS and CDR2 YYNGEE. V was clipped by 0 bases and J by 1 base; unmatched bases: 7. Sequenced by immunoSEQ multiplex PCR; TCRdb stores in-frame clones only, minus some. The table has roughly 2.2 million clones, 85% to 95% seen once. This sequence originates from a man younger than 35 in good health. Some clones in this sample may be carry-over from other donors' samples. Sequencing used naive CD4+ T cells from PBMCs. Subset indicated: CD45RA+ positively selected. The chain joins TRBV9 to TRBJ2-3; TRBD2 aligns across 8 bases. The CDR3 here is CASSVELAGPGTDTQYF. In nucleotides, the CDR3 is TGTGCCAGCAGCGTAGAATTAGCGGGGCCAGGCACAGATACGCAGTATTTT.